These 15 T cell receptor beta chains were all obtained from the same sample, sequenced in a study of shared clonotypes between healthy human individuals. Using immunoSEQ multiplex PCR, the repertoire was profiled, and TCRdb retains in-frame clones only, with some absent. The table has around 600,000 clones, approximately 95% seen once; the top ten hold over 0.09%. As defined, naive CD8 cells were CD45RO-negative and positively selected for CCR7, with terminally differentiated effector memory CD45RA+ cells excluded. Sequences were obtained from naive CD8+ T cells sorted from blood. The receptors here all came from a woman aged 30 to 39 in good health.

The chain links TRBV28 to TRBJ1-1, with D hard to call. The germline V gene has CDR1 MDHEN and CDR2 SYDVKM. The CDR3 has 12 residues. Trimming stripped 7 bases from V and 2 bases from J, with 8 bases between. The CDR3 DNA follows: TGTGCCAGCATTGAGGGAAACACTGAAGCTTTCTTT. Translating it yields CASIEGNTEAFF.

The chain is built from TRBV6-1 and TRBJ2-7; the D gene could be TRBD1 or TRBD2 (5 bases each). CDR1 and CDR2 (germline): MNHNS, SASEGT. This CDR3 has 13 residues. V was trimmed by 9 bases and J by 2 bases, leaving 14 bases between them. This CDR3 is CASVRGTAYEQYF. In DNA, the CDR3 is TGTGCCAGTGTTCGGGGCACCGCCTACGAGCAGTACTTC.

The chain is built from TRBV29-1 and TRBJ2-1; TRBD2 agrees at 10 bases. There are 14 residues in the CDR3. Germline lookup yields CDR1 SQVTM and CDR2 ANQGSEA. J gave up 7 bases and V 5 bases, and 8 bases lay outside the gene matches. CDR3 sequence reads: CSVLPVAGGNEQFF. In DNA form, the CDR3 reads TGCAGCGTTTTACCGGTAGCGGGGGGAAATGAGCAGTTCTTC.

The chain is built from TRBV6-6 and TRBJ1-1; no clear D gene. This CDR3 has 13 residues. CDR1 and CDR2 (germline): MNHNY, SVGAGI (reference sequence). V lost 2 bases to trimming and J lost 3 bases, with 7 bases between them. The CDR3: CASSYNPDTEAFF. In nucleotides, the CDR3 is TGTGCCAGCAGTTACAATCCGGACACTGAAGCTTTCTTT.

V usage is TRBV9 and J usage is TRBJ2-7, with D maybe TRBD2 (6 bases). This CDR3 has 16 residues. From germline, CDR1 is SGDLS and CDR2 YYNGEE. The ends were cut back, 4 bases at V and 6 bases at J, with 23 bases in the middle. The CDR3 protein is CASSPSPGTQLPEQYF. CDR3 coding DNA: TGTGCCAGCAGCCCCTCTCCCGGGACTCAGCTGCCCGAGCAGTACTTC. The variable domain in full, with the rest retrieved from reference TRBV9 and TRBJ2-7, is DSGVTQTPKHLITATGQRVTLRCSPRSGDLSVYWYQQSLDQGLQFLIQYYNGEERAKGNILERFSAQQFPDLHSELNLSSLELGDSALYFCASSPSPGTQLPEQYFGPGTRLTVT.

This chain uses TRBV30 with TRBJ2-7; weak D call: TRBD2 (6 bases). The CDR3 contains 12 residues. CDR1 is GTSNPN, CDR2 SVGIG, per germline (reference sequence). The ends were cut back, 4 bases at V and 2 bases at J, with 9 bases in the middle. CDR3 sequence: CAWTGETYEQYF. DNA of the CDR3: TGTGCCTGGACGGGGGAAACCTACGAGCAGTACTTC.

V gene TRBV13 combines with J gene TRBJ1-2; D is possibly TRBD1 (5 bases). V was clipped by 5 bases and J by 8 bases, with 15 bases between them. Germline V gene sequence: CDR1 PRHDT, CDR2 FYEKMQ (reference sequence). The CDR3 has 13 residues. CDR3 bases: TGTGCCAGCAGCCGGAAGAGCAGGGAGGGCTACACCTTC. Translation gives CASSRKSREGYTF.

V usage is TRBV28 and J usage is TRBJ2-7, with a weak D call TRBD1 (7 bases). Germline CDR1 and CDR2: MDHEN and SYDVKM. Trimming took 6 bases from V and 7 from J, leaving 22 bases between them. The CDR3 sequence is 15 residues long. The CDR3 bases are TGTGCCAGCAGCCCCGGCGGGACAGCGCTAGGGGAGCAGTACTTC. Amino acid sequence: CASSPGGTALGEQYF.

The CDR3 region has the DNA TGTGCCACCAGCCTTGGACCGCGGGAATTCCTCTCCGAAGGCAATCAGCCCCAGCATTTT. Translating gives CATSLGPREFLSEGNQPQHF. The J gene is TRBJ1-5, the V gene TRBV15; D is unclear. V dropped 5 bases and J dropped 2 bases, with 28 bases sitting between them. This CDR3 spans 20 amino acids. From germline, CDR1 is LNHNV and CDR2 YYDKDF (reference sequence).

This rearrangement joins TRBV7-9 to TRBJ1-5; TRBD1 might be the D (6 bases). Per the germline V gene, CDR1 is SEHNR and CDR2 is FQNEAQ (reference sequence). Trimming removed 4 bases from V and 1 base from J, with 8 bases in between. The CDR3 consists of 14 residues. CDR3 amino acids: CASSYDRSNQPQHF. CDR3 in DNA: TGTGCCAGCAGCTACGACAGGAGCAATCAGCCCCAGCATTTT.

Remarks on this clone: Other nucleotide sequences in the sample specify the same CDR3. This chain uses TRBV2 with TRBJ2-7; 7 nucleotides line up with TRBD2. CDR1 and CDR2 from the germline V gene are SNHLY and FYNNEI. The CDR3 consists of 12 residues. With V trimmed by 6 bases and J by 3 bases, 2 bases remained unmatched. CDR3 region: CASSPSGYEQYF. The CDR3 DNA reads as TGTGCCAGCAGCCCTAGCGGCTACGAGCAGTACTTC.

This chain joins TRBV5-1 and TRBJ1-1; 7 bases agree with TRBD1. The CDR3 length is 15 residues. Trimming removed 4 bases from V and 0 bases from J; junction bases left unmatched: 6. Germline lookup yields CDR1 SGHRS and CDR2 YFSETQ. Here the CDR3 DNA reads TGCGCCAGCAGCCTAAGGGGACAGTTGAACACTGAAGCTTTCTTT. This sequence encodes CASSLRGQLNTEAFF.

In nucleotides, the CDR3 is TGTGCCTTCCGGGCGGGATCTAGCACAGATACGCAGTATTTT. This encodes CAFRAGSSTDTQYF. This chain connects TRBV4-2 to TRBJ2-3; D possibly corresponds to TRBD2 (6 bases). CDR3 length: 14 residues. The V end was cut by 11 bases, the J end by 0 bases, with 15 bases between. The germline gives CDR1 LGHNA, CDR2 YNFKEQ.

This chain's CDR3 is CASSLSDSNQPQHF. The CDR3 bases are TGCGCCAGCAGCCTCTCAGATTCGAATCAGCCCCAGCATTTT. The rearrangement links TRBV4-1 to TRBJ1-5; no clear D. The V end was cut by 4 bases, the J end by 4 bases, with 11 bases between. This CDR3 is built from 14 residues. Germline-derived CDR1 and CDR2 are MGHRA and YSYEKL.

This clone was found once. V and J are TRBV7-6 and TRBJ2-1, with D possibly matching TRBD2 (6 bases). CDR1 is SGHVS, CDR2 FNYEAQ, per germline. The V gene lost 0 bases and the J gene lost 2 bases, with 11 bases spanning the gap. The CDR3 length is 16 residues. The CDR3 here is CASSLAPGGTYNEQFF. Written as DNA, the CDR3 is TGTGCCAGCAGCTTAGCCCCTGGGGGGACCTACAATGAGCAGTTCTTC.